The 25 T cell receptor beta chains in this list originate from one sample, sequenced in a study of regulatory T cells in long-lasting Graves disease (dated by TCRdb to the early 2020s). The intended sense of this specimen's time point label: newly diagnosed GD, antithyroid drugs for less than 3 months. For both TCR sequencing and RNA sequencing, RNA was extracted from PBMCs using TRIzol. Library preparation employed multiplex PCR. Sequenced on an Illumina HiSeq 4000. iRepertoire HTBI primers and Arm-PCR amplification of CDR3 regions were used to construct TCR beta libraries. TCRdb took the public reads, trimmed them with fastp at Q25, ran MiXCR for clone calling and kept in-frame beta chains. Rows matching on CDR3 protein sequence are summarized as one entry with the most common DNA and genes. Recorded for this sample are hundreds of thousands of distinct CDR3 sequences; about 15% of them occurred a single time. 15% to 20% of the sample goes to the ten largest clones.

The data were also submitted as part of a second study, on T cells in Graves' hyperthyroidism and ophthalmopathy.

The sample consisted of peripheral blood mononuclear cells (PBMCs), taken at new diagnosis, from a patient treated with antithyroid drugs. The receptors were gathered from a woman in her thirties with Graves disease. Donor details come from another sample of the same person, matched by shared clones.

V is TRBV30 and J is TRBJ2-4, with D tentatively TRBD1 or TRBD2 (5 bases each). Germline CDR1 GTSNPN, CDR2 SVGIG (reference sequence). V gave up 5 bases and J gave up 4 bases, with 15 bases separating them. The CDR3 sequence is 14 residues long. CDR3 sequence: CAWGSGTAKNIQYF. The CDR3, as DNA: TGTGCCTGGGGTTCCGGGACGGCAAAAAACATTCAGTACTTC.

The chain couples TRBV2 to TRBJ2-5; possibly TRBD2 for D (6 bases). Trimming removed 10 bases at V and 3 bases at J, with 30 bases between. Germline V gives CDR1 SNHLY, CDR2 FYNNEI. The CDR3 has 18 amino acids. The CDR3 reads CATSSENLHGGDKETQYF. DNA for the CDR3: TGTGCCACCAGCAGTGAGAACCTTCACGGGGGAGACAAAGAGACCCAGTACTTC.

Points on this clonotype: Its ends do not fully match the called genes, so a read error is possible. V and J are TRBV5-1 and TRBJ1-4; the match to TRBD1 covers 10 bases. The CDR3 is 14 residues long. Germline-derived CDR1 and CDR2 are SGHRS and YFSETQ. The CDR3 protein is CASSFGTGEEILFF. The CDR3 coding sequence is TGCGCCAGCAGCTTCGGGACAGGGGAGGAAATACTGTTTTTT.

The chain joins TRBV4-1 to TRBJ1-1, with no clear D. Trimming cost V 1 base and J 6 bases, with 9 bases left between them. The CDR3 is made up of 13 amino acids. The germline CDR1 and CDR2 sequences are MGHRA and YSYEKL. CDR3 bases: TGCGCCAGCAGCCAAGGGGGAAAATCTGAAGCTTTCTTT. Encoded protein: CASSQGGKSEAFF.

This rearrangement joins TRBV4-2 to TRBJ2-1, with 10 bases lining up with TRBD2. The CDR3 sequence is 16 residues long. Trimming cost V 0 bases and J 4 bases; bases outside gene matches: 3. CDR1 and CDR2 (germline): LGHNA, YNFKEQ. CDR3 coding DNA: TGTGCCAGCAGCCAAGAGACTAGCGGGTCGTACAATGAGCAGTTCTTC. Amino acids: CASSQETSGSYNEQFF.

This clonotype was picked up a small number of times. This rearrangement joins TRBV10-3 to TRBJ2-7; a weak D match, TRBD2 (6 bases). The germline V and J ends were trimmed by 4 bases and 0 bases, with 13 bases remaining between them. Per the germline V gene, CDR1 is ENHRY and CDR2 is SYGVKD. The CDR3 has 15 residues. CDR3 region: CAISVGGSGSYEQYF. The CDR3 region has the DNA TGTGCCATCAGTGTCGGTGGTAGCGGCTCCTACGAGCAGTACTTC.

This clonotype appeared a few times. The chain joins TRBV5-1 to TRBJ2-7, with D perhaps TRBD1 or TRBD2 (5 bases each). Trimming removed 0 bases at V and 3 bases at J, with 19 bases between. Looked up from germline, CDR1 is SGHRS and CDR2 is YFSETQ. CDR3 length: 17 amino acids. CDR3 DNA sequence: TGCGCCAGCAGCTTGGAGGGACCGTCCTGGGTGGTCTACGAGCAGTACTTC. It codes for CASSLEGPSWVVYEQYF.

The table lists this clonotype with many counts. The chain recombines TRBV11-2 with TRBJ1-1; D perhaps matches TRBD1 (6 bases). V lost 0 bases to trimming and J lost 1 base, with 15 bases between them. This CDR3 is built from 17 residues. Per the germline V gene, CDR1 is SGHAT and CDR2 is FQNNGV. The chain's CDR3 is CASSLDRDDRTNTEAFF. The CDR3 DNA is TGTGCCAGCAGCTTAGATAGGGACGACAGGACGAACACTGAAGCTTTCTTT. Full variable domain (missing parts from reference TRBV11-2 and TRBJ1-1): EAGVAQSPRYKIIEKRQSVAFWCNPISGHATLYWYQQILGQGPKLLIQFQNNGVVDDSQLPKDRFSAERLKGVDSTLKIQPAKLEDSAVYLCASSLDRDDRTNTEAFFGQGTRLTVV.

This clonotype was recorded many times. The chain joins TRBV5-1 to TRBJ2-3, with D possibly matching TRBD2 (6 bases). The CDR3 runs 14 residues. Looked up from germline, CDR1 is SGHRS and CDR2 is YFSETQ. V was clipped by 5 bases and J by 2 bases, with 12 bases between them. CDR3 in amino acids: CASREGRLTDTQYF. CDR3 in DNA: TGCGCCAGCAGGGAGGGTCGTCTCACAGATACGCAGTATTTT.

The table lists this clonotype with many counts. This sequence joins TRBV20-1 and TRBJ1-4; possibly TRBD1 for D (5 bases). The CDR3 is made up of 13 amino acids. Germline V gene sequence: CDR1 DFQATT, CDR2 SNEGSKA (reference sequence). Trimming stripped 2 bases from V and 4 bases from J, with 8 bases between. In DNA form, the CDR3 reads TGCAGTGCTAGATGGGGGGTTAATGAAAAACTGTTTTTT. As protein: CSARWGVNEKLFF.

J is TRBJ2-1 and V is TRBV5-6, with 8 nucleotides matching TRBD2. This CDR3 has 16 residues. With V trimmed by 4 bases and J by 7 bases, 13 bases remained unmatched. CDR1 and CDR2 (germline): SGHDT, YYEEEE. CDR3 sequence: CASSPRGSGILNEQFF. The CDR3 nucleotides are TGTGCCAGCAGCCCTAGGGGTAGCGGGATATTGAATGAGCAGTTCTTC. Full variable domain (remainder filled in from reference TRBV5-6 and TRBJ2-1): DAGVTQSPTHLIKTRGQQVTLRCSPKSGHDTVSWYQQALGQGPQFIFQYYEEEERQRGNFPDRFSGHQFPNYSSELNVNALLLGDSALYLCASSPRGSGILNEQFFGPGTRLTVL.

This clonotype has at least ten counts. The genes are TRBV28 and TRBJ2-5; no reliable D call. The CDR3 totals 15 residues. Trimming removed 6 bases from V and 2 bases from J, with 16 bases in between. The V gene's germline CDR1 is MDHEN and CDR2 SYDVKM. CDR3 DNA: TGTGCCAGCAGACCCACATTGGACGGACAAGAGACCCAGTACTTC. This encodes CASRPTLDGQETQYF.

The genes are TRBV28 and TRBJ2-1, with 9 bases lining up with TRBD2. With V trimmed by 6 bases and J by 7 bases, 16 bases remained unmatched. This CDR3 has 17 residues. Germline loops: CDR1 MDHEN, CDR2 SYDVKM. CDR3 loop: CASRPSGTQGSSNEQFF. CDR3 DNA: TGTGCCAGCAGGCCTAGCGGGACCCAGGGGTCAAGTAATGAGCAGTTCTTC.

This clonotype was seen many times. CDR3 loop: CASTPGTSLFGGEYF. Here the CDR3 DNA reads TGTGCCAGCACTCCCGGGACTTCCCTATTCGGTGGAGAGTACTTC. This chain connects TRBV2 to TRBJ2-7; tentative D call: TRBD2 (6 bases). This CDR3 contains 15 residues. V lost 7 bases to trimming and J lost 11 bases, with 27 bases between them. Per the germline V gene, CDR1 is SNHLY and CDR2 is FYNNEI.

The chain couples TRBV5-1 to TRBJ2-1; TRBD1 matches 8 bases. The V and J ends lost 0 bases and 8 bases, in that order; junction bases with no gene match: 7. Germline lookup yields CDR1 SGHRS and CDR2 YFSETQ. The CDR3 spans 15 residues. The chain's CDR3 is CASSLAGQGPHEQFF. CDR3 sequence (DNA): TGCGCCAGCAGCTTGGCTGGACAGGGACCTCATGAGCAGTTCTTC.

This clonotype has at least ten counts. The chain couples TRBV28 to TRBJ2-7; D call uncertain. V dropped 6 bases and J dropped 1 base, with 19 bases sitting between them. The CDR3 is 16 residues long. Germline loops: CDR1 MDHEN, CDR2 SYDVKM. CDR3 sequence: CASSPSGQARSYEQYF. The CDR3 region has the DNA TGTGCCAGCAGCCCCTCCGGGCAGGCCAGATCCTACGAGCAGTACTTC.

The table lists this clonotype with a count of one. The chain uses TRBV27 and TRBJ2-3; no clear D gene. The better agreement between TRBJ2-5 and the DNA end casts doubt on the J call. The CDR3 contains 13 residues. Germline CDR1 is MNHEY and CDR2 is SMNVEV (reference sequence). The chain's CDR3 is CASSPNSPWTQYF. The CDR3 DNA reads as TGTGCCAGCAGCCCTAACTCCCCCTGGACCCAGTACTTC.

This clonotype was seen at least ten times. The chain employs TRBV20-1 and TRBJ2-5; 15 nucleotides align to TRBD2. The CDR3 sequence is 18 residues long. Germline values: CDR1 DFQATT, CDR2 SNEGSKA (reference sequence). V dropped 2 bases and J dropped 3; count of bases not matched to a gene: 10. The CDR3 here is CSARIQRTSGRVKETQYF. In nucleotides, the CDR3 is TGCAGTGCTAGAATTCAAAGGACTAGCGGGAGGGTAAAAGAGACCCAGTACTTC.

The rearrangement uses TRBV7-2 and TRBJ2-1, with TRBD2 matching over 7 bases. V lost 7 bases and J lost 4; bases outside the gene matches: 13. CDR1 is SGHTA and CDR2 is FQGNSA in the germline V gene. This CDR3 comprises 16 residues. Here the CDR3 DNA reads TGTGCCAGCAACCCAGAGGCTAGCGGCAGGTACAATGAGCAGTTCTTC. It translates to CASNPEASGRYNEQFF.

The chain carries TRBV6-1 and TRBJ1-4, with D uncertain. CDR1 is MNHNS and CDR2 is SASEGT in the germline V gene. Trimming took off 8 bases at V and 8 bases at J, with 18 bases between the two ends. The CDR3 consists of 14 residues. This CDR3 reads CASRTSWADEKLFF. In nucleotides, the CDR3 is TGTGCCAGCCGAACTTCCTGGGCAGACGAAAAACTGTTTTTT.

This clonotype occurred many times. The chain recombines TRBV12-3 or TRBV12-4 with TRBJ2-1; 12 bases are a match to TRBD2. CDR3 length equals 15 residues. V was clipped by 4 bases and J by 5 bases; unmatched bases: 3. The CDR3 region is CASSSSGRDHNEQFF. The CDR3 DNA follows: TGTGCCAGCAGTTCTAGCGGGAGGGACCACAATGAGCAGTTCTTC.

On this clonotype itself: At one end, the junction sequence differs from germline, possibly due to a read error. The CDR3 region is CAISTSMGNYGQYF. The DNA for the CDR3 is TGTGCCATCAGCACTAGCATGGGCAACTACGGGCAGTACTTC. The chain links TRBV10-3 to TRBJ2-7, with D possibly matching TRBD2 (6 bases). Germline CDR1 is ENHRY and CDR2 is SYGVKD. CDR3 size: 14 residues.

This clonotype was seen many times. This sequence joins TRBV28 and TRBJ2-1; D unresolved. V was shortened by 5 bases and J by 5 bases, with 10 bases between the two germline ends. The CDR3 sequence is 13 residues long. Germline V gene data show CDR1 as MDHEN and CDR2 as SYDVKM. The CDR3 nucleotides are TGTGCCAGCAGTCAGAACCGGGACAATGAGCAGTTCTTC. Amino acid sequence: CASSQNRDNEQFF.

This clonotype was seen at least ten times. The V gene is TRBV7-3, the J gene TRBJ2-1; the match to TRBD2 covers 9 bases. This CDR3 contains 15 residues. V was clipped by 1 base and J by 8 bases; unmatched bases: 6. The germline V gene has CDR1 SGHTA and CDR2 FQGTGA. CDR3 residues: CASSLSGRAGDEQFF. In DNA, the CDR3 is TGTGCCAGCAGCTTAAGCGGGAGGGCCGGCGATGAGCAGTTCTTC.

This clonotype was picked up many times. The CDR3 DNA reads as TGCAGTGCTAGCGGGAGTCCCAATGAGCAGTTCTTC. Translation: CSASGSPNEQFF. The J gene is TRBJ2-1, the V gene TRBV20-1, with a tentative D call TRBD2 (6 bases). The CDR3 is 12 residues long. The germline V gene encodes CDR1 DFQATT and CDR2 SNEGSKA (reference sequence). The V gene lost 3 bases and the J gene lost 6 bases, with 9 bases spanning the gap.